This T cell receptor beta chain appears in the sequencing data of a study of glioma-infiltrating T cells after dendritic cell vaccination. Time point: after dendritic cell vaccination, including at tumor progression/relapse. The table came from immunoSEQ multiplex PCR; TCRdb's copy has only in-frame clones and leaves some out. The sample contains 72,000 or so clones, about nine tenths of which appear only once. Sample: blood, taken after dendritic cell vaccination. The source of this sequence is a human donor with glioblastoma.

The CDR3 sequence: CSVISFGGTQYF. CDR3 in DNA: TGCAGCGTCATCTCATTCGGAGGGACCCAGTACTTC. V gene TRBV29-1 combines with J gene TRBJ2-5; perhaps TRBD2 as D (5 bases). The CDR3 loop spans 12 amino acids. Trimming removed 6 bases at V and 7 bases at J, with 15 bases between. Germline CDR1 is SQVTM and CDR2 is ANQGSEA. The full variable domain, with the rest looked up from reference TRBV29-1 and TRBJ2-5, is SAVISQKPSRDICQRGTSLTIQCQVDSQVTMMFWYRQQPGQSLTLIATANQGSEATYESGFVIDKFPISRPNLTFSTLTVSNMSPEDSSIYLCSVISFGGTQYFGPGTRLLVL.